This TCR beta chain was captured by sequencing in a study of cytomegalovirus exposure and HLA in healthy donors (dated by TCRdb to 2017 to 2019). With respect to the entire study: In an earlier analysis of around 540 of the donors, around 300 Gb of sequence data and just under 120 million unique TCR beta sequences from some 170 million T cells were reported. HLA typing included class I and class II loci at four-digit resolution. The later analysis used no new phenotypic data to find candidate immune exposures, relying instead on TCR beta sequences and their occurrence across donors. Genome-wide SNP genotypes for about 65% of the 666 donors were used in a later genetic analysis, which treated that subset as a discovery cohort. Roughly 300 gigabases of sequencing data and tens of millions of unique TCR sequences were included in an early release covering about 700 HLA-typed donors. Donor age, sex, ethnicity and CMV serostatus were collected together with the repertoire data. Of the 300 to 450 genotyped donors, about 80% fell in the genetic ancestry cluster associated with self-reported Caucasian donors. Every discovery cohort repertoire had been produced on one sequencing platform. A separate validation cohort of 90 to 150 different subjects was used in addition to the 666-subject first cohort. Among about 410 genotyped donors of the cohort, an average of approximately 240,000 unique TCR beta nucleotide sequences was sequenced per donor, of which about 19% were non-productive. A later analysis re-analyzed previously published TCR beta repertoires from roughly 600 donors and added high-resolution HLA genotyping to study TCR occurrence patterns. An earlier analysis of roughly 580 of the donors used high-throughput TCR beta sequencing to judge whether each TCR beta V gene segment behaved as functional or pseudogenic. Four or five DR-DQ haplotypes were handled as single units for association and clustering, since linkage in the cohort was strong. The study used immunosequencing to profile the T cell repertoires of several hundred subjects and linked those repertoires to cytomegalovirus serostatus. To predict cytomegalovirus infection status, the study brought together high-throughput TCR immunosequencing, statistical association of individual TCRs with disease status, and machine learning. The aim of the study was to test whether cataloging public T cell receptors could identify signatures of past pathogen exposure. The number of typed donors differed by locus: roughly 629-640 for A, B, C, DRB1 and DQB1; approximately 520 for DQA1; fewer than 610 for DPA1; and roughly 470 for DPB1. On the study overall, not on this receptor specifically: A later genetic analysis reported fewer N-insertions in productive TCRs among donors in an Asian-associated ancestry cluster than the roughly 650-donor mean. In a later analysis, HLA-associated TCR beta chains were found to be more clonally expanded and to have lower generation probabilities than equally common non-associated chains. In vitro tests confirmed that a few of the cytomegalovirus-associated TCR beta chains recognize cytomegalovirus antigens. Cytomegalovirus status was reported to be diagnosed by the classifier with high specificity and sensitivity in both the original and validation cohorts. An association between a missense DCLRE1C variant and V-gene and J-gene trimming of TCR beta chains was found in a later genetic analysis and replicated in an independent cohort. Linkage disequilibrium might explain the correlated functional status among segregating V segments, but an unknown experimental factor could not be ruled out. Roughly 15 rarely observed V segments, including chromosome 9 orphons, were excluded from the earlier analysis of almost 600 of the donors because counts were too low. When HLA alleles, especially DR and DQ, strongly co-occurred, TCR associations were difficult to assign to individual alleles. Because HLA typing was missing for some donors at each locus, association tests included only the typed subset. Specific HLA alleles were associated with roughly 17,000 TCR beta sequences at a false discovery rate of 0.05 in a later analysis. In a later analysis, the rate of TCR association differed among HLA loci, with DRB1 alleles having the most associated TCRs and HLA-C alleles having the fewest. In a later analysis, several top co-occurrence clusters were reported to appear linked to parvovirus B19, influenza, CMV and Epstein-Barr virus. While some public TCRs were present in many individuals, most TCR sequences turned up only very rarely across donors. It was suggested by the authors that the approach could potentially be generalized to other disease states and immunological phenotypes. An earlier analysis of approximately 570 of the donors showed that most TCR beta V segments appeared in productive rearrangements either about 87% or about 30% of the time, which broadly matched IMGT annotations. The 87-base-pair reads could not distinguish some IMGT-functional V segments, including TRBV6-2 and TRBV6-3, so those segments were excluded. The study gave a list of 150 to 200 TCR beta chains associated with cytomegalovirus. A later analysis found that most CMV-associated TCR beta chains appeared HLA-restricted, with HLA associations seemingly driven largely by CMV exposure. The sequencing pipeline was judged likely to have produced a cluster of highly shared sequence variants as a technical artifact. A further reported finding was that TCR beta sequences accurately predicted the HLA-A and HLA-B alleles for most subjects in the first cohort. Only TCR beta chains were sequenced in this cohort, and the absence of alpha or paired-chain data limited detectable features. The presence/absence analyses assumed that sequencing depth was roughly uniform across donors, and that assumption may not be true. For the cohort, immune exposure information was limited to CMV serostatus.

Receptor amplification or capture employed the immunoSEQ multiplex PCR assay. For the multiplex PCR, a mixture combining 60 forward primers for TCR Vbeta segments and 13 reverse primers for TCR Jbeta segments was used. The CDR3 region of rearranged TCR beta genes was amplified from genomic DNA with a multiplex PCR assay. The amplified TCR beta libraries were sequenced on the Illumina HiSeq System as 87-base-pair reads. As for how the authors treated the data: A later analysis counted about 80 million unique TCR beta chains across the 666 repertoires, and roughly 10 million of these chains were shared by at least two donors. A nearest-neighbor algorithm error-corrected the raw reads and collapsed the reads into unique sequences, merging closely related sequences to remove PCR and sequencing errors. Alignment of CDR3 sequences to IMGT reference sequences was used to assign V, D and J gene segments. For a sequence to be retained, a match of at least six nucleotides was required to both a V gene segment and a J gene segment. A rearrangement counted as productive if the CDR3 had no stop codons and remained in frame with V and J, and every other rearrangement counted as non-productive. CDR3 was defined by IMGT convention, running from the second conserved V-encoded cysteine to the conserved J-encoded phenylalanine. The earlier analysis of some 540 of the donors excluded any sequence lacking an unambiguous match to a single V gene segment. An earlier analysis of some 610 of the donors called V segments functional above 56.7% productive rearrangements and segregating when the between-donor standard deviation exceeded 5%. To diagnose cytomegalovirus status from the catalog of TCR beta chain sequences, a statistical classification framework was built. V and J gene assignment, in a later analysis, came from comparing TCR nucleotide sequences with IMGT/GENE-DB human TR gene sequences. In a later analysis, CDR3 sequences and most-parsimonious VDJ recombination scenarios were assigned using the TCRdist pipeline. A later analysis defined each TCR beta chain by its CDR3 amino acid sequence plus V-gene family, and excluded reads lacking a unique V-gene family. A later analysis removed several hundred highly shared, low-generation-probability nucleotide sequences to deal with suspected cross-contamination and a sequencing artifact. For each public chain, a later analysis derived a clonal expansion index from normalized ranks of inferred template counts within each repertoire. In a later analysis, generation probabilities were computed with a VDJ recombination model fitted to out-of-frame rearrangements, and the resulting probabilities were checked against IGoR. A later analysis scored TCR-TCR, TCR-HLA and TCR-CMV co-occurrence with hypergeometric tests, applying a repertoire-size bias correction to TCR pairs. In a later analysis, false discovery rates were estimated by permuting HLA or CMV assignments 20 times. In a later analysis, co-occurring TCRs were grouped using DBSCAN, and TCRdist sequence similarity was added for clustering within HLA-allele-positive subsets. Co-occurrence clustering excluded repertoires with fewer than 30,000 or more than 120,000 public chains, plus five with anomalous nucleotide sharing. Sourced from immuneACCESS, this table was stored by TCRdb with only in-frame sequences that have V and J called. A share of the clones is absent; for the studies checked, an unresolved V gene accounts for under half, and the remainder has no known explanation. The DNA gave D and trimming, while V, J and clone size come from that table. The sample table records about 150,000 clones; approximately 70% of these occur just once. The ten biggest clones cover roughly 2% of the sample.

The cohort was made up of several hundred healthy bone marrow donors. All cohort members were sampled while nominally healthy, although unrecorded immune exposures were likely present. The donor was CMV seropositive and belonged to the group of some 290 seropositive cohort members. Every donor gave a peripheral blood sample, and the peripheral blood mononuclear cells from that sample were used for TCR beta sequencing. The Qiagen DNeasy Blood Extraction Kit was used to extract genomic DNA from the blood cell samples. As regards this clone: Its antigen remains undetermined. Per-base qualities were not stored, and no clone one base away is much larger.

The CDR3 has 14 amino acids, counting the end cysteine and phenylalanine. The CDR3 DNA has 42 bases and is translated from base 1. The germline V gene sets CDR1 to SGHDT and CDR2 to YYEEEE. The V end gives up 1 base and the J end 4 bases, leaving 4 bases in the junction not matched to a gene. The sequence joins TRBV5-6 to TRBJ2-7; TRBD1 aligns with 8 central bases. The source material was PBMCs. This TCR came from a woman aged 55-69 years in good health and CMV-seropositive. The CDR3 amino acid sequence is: CASSLTGGAYEQYF. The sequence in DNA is TGTGCCAGCAGCTTGACAGGGGGAGCATACGAGCAGTACTTC.